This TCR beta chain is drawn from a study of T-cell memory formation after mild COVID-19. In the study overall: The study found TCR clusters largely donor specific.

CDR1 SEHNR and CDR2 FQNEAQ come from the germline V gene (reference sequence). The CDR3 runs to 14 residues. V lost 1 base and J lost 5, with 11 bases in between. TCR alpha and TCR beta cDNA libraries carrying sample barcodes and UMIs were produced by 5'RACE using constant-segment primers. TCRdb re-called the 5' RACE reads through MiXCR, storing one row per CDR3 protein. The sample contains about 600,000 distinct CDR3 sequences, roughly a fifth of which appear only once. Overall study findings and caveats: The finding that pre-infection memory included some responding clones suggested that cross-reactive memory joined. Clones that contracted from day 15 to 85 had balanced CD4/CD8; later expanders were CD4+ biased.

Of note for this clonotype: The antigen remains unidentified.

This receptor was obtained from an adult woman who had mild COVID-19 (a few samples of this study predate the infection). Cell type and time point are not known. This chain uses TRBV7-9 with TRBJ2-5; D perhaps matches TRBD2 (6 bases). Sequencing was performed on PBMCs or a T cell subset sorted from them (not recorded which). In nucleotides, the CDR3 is TGTGCCAGCAGCTTAGGGTCTAGCGAGGAGACCCAGTACTTC. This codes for CASSLGSSEETQYF. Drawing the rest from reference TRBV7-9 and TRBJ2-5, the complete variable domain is DTGVSQNPRHKITKRGQNVTFRCDPISEHNRLYWYRQTLGQGPEFLTYFQNEAQLEKSRLLSDRFSAERPKGSFSTLEIQRTEQGDSAMYLCASSLGSSEETQYFGPGTRLLVL.